The sequence of this T cell receptor (beta chain) was determined in a study of blood T cell repertoires in COVID-19. Study-level background: Samples taken during acute and convalescent COVID-19 were collected in the United States, Italy and Spain.

Original data processing: Reference gene primers were amplified, and this amplification served to estimate nucleated cell counts. Clones were read by immunoSEQ multiplex PCR, and TCRdb kept only the in-frame ones, dropping some. From that table come the V and J calls and clone size; the DNA was used to work out D and trimming. The sample yields around 150,000 clones, around 84% seen once. The germline gives CDR1 LGHDT, CDR2 YNNKEL (reference sequence). V gave up 3 bases and J gave up 5 bases; unmatched junction bases: 8. The CDR3 has 16 amino acids. The TCR originated in a man in his fifties or sixties who had recovered from COVID-19. This chain links TRBV3-1 (or the pseudogene TRBV3-2) with TRBJ2-2; 8 nucleotides match TRBD1. The specimen was PBMCs or T cells enriched from blood (not recorded which). CDR3 in amino acids: CASSQGTGGRTGELFF. For the CDR3, the DNA is TGTGCCAGCAGCCAGGGCACAGGGGGGCGAACCGGGGAGCTGTTTTTT.